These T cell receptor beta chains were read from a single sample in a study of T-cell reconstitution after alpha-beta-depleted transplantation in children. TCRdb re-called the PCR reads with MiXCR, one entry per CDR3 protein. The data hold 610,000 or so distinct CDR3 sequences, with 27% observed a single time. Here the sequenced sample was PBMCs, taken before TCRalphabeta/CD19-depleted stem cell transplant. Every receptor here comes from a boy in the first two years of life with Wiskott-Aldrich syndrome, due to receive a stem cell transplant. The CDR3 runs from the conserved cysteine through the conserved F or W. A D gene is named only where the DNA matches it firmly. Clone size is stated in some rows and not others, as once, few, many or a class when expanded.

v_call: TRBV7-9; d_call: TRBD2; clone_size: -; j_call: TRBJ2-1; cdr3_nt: TGTGCCAGCAGCCTCTCACTAGCGCTGGAGCAGTTCTTC; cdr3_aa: CASSLSLALEQFF
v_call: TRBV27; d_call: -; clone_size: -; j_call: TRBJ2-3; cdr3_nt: TGTGCCAGCAGTTTTTTGTTCGCAGATACGCAGTATTTT; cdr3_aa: CASSFLFADTQYF
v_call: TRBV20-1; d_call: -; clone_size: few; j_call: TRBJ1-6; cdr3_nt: TGCAGTGCTAGGCACAGGGATGAATCACCCCTCCACTTT; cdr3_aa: CSARHRDESPLHF
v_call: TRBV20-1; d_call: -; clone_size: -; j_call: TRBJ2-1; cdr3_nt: TGCAGTGCTAGAGATGCGCGGACAGTCCCCAGGTACAATGAGCAGTTCTTC; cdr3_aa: CSARDARTVPRYNEQFF
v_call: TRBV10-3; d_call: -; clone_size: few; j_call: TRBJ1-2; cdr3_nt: TGTGCCATCAGTCAAAACGGAGCTAACTATGGCTACACCTTC; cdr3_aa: CAISQNGANYGYTF
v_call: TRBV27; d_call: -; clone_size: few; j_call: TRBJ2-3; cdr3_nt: TGTGCCAGCAGTCCCTTAGGGGAGACAGATACGCAGTATTTT; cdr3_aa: CASSPLGETDTQYF
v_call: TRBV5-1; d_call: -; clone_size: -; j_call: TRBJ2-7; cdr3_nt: TGCGCCAGCAGCTTCGACAGGAACGAGCAGTACTTC; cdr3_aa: CASSFDRNEQYF
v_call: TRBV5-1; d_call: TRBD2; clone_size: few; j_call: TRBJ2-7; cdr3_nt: TGCGCCAGCAGTCTGGACCCTACTAGCGCCTACGAGCAGTACTTC; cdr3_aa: CASSLDPTSAYEQYF
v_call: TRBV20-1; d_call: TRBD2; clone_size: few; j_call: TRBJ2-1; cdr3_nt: TGCTGTGCTAGAGTAACGGGAGGTGAAAATGAGCAGTTCTTC; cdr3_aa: CCARVTGGENEQFF
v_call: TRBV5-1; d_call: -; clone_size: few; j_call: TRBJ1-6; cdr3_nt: TGCGCCAGTGGTACGGGACTCTCGAATTCACCCCTCCACTTT; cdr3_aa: CASGTGLSNSPLHF
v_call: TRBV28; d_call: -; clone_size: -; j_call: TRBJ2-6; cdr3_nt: TGTGCCAGCAGTTTAAACTTAGCTGGGGCCAACGTCCTGACTTTC; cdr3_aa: CASSLNLAGANVLTF
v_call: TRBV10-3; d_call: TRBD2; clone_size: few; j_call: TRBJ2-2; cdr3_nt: TGTGCCATCAGTCCCGGTAGCGGGAGGGACGGGGAGCTGTTTTTT; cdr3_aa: CAISPGSGRDGELFF
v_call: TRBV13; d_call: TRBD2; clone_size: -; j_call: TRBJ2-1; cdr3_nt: TGTGCCAGCACCGATAGCGGGAGAGGAAATGAGCAGTTCTTC; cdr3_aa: CASTDSGRGNEQFF
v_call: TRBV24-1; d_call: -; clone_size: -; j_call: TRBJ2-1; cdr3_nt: TGTGCCACCAGTGATCCGTGGGGTGCGGATTACGAGCAGTTCTTC; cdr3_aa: CATSDPWGADYEQFF